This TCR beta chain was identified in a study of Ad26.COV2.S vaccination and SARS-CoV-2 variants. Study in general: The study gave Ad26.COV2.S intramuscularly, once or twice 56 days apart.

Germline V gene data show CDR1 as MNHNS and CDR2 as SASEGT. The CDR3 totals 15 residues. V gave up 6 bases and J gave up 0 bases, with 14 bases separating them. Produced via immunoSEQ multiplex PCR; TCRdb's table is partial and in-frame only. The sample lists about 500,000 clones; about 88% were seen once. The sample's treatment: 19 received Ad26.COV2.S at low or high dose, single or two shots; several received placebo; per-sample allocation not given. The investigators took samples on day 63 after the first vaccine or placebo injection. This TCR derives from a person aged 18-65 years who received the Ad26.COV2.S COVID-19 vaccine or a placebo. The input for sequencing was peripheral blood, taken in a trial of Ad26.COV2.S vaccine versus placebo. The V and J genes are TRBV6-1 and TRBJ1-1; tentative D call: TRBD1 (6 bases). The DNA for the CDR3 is TGTGCCAGCAGGCGCCCAGGGGTCATGAACACTGAAGCTTTCTTT. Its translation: CASRRPGVMNTEAFF.